This TCR beta chain is from a study of blood T cells in healthy people across ages. Study-level findings and limits: Unsorted PBMC material precluded a definitive naive versus antigen-experienced comparison.

A word on this clonotype: Antigen: not known.

The second PCR ran roughly 6 to 11 cycles with a sample-barcoded 5' primer and J-beta primers. TCRdb independently ran MiXCR on the 5' RACE reads; one entry per CDR3 protein. Here the sample spans more than 1.4 million distinct CDR3 sequences, roughly 40% being singletons. The sequenced sample was blood. This clonotype was obtained from a woman aged 18-30 years in good health.

CDR3 sequence reads: CASSTKTTGYTF. CDR3 nucleotides: TGTGCCAGCAGTACTAAGACCACCGGCTACACCTTC. The rearrangement uses TRBV28 and TRBJ1-2; D remains ambiguous. The CDR3 sequence is 12 residues long. Germline V gives CDR1 MDHEN, CDR2 SYDVKM. Trimming removed 5 bases at V and 8 bases at J, with 12 bases between.